This T cell receptor (beta chain) was identified during a study of cytomegalovirus exposure and HLA in healthy donors. About the study: Of all 400 or so donors who were genotyped, around 79% belonged to the Caucasian-associated ancestry cluster.

Remarks on this clone: As yet, its antigen is unknown.

Use of 60 Vbeta and 13 Jbeta primers characterized the PCR. In the source study's methods: Counted up in a later analysis, unique TCR beta chains came to some 80 million, with some 9.9 million shared. Sequenced by immunoSEQ multiplex PCR; TCRdb stores in-frame clones only, minus some. V and J calls and clone size come straight from that table; D and trimming were deduced from the DNA. The data contain 110,000 to 150,000 clones, 79% of them seen just once; the ten biggest clones take up approximately 1%. The V end lost 0 bases, the J end lost 3 bases, and 9 bases lay between the germline ends. CDR1 and CDR2 from the germline V gene are SGHRS and YFSETQ. CDR3 length: 14 residues. Notes on the study in general: While the bulk of TCR sequences proved rare, some public TCRs turned up in many donors. A previous analysis found most TCR beta V segments productive roughly 87% or roughly 30% of the time.

Sequencing was carried out using PBMCs. The chain carries TRBV5-1 and TRBJ1-2; no definite D call. This sequence originates from a man aged 18-30 years in good health and CMV-seronegative. For the CDR3, the DNA is TGCGCCAGCAGCTTGGGATACGCAGACTATGGCTACACCTTC. This sequence encodes CASSLGYADYGYTF.